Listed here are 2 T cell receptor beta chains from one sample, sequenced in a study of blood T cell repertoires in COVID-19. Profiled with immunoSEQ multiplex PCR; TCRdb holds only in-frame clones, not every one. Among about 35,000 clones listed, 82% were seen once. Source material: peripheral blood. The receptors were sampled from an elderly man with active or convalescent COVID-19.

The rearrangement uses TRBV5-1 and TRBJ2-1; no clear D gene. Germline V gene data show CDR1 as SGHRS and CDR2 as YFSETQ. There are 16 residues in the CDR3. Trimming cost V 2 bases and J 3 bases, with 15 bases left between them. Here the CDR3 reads CASSFETSSFYNEQFF. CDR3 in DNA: TGCGCCAGCAGCTTTGAGACAAGTTCTTTCTACAATGAGCAGTTCTTC.

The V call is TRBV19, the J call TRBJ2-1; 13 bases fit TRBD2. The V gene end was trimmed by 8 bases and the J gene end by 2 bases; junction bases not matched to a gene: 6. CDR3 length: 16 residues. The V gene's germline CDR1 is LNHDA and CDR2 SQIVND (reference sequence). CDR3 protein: CASRTSGGETYNEQFF. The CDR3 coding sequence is TGTGCCAGTCGAACTAGCGGGGGGGAAACCTACAATGAGCAGTTCTTC. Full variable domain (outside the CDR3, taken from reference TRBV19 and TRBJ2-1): DGGITQSPKYLFRKEGQNVTLSCEQNLNHDAMYWYRQDPGQGLRLIYYSQIVNDFQKGDIAEGYSVSREKKESFPLTVTSAQKNPTAFYLCASRTSGGETYNEQFFGPGTRLTVL.